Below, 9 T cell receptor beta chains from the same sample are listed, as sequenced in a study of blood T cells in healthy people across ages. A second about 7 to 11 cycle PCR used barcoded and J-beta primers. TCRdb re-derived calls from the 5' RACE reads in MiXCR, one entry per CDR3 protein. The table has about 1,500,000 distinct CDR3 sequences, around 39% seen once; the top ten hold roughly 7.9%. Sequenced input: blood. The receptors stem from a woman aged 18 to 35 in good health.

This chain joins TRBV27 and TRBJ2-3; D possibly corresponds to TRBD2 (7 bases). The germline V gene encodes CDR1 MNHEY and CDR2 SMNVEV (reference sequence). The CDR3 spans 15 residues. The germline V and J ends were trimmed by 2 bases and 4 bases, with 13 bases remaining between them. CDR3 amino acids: CASSLRGAQADTQYF. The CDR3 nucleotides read TGTGCCAGCAGTTTACGGGGGGCCCAAGCAGATACGCAGTATTTT.

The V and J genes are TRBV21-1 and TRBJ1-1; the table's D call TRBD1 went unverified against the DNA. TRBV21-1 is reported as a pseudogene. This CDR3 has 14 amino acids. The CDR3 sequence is CASSKLGENTEAFF. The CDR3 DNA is TGTGCCAGCAGCAAACTGGGCGAGAACACTGAAGCTTTCTTT.

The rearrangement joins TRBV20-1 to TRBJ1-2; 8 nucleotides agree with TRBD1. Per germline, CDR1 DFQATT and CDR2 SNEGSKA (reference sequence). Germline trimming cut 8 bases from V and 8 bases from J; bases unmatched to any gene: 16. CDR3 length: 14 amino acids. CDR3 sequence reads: CSPWTGKGLGGYTF. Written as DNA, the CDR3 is TGCAGTCCTTGGACAGGGAAAGGTTTGGGAGGCTACACCTTC.

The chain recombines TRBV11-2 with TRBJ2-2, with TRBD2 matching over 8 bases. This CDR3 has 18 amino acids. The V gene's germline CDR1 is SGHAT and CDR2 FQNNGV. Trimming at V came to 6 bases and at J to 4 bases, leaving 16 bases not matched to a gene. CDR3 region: CASSFRVSGRGTTGELFF. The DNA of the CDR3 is TGTGCCAGCAGTTTCCGCGTTTCCGGGAGGGGGACCACCGGGGAGCTGTTTTTT.

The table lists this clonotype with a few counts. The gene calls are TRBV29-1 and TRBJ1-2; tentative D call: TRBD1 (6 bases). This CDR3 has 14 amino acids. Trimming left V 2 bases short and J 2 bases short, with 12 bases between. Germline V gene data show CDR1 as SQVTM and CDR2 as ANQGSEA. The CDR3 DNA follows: TGCAGCGTTGAAAACCGGGACACAAACTATGGCTACACCTTC. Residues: CSVENRDTNYGYTF.

The CDR3 sequence: CASSVMASYEQYF. The CDR3 bases are TGTGCCAGCAGTGTAATGGCCTCTTACGAGCAGTACTTC. The chain combines TRBV12-3 or TRBV12-4 with TRBJ2-7; D is undetermined. The length of the CDR3 is 13 residues. V gave up 5 bases and J gave up 4 bases, with 12 bases separating them.

CDR3 region: CASSLRMGQLATNEKLFF. The CDR3 nucleotides are TGTGCCAGCAGTCTAAGAATGGGACAGCTTGCAACTAATGAAAAACTGTTTTTT. The chain uses TRBV12-3 or TRBV12-4 and TRBJ1-4; 7 nucleotides line up with TRBD1. The V gene end was trimmed by 5 bases and the J gene end by 0 bases; junction bases not matched to a gene: 12. The CDR3 has 18 residues.

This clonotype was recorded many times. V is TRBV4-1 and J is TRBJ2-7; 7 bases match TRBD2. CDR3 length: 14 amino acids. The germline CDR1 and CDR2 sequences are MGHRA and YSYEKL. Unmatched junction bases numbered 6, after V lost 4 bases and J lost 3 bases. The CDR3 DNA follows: TGCGCCAGCAGCCCCTCATCTAGCGGCTACGAGCAGTACTTC. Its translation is CASSPSSSGYEQYF.

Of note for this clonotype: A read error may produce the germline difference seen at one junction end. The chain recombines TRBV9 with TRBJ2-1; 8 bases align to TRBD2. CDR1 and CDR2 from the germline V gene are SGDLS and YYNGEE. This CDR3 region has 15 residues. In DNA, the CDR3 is TGTGCTAGCACCGTCCGGGAGGGATCCTACAATGAGCAGTTCTTC. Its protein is CASTVREGSYNEQFF.